The next 19 T cell receptor beta chains were all read from a single sample in a study of blood T cell repertoires in COVID-19. Profiled with immunoSEQ multiplex PCR; TCRdb holds only in-frame clones, not every one. In the table there are fewer than 150,000 clones, 70% to 85% of which are singletons. Source material: peripheral blood. The origin of the receptors is a woman of 80 years or more in a cohort sampled during active or convalescent COVID-19.

This sequence joins TRBV6-5 and TRBJ1-5; D not resolved. This CDR3 has 13 residues. Trimming cost V 6 bases and J 4 bases, with 10 bases left between them. Germline V gene data show CDR1 as MNHEY and CDR2 as SVGAGI. CDR3 sequence (DNA): TGTGCCAGCAGAACGAAGGAGAATCAGCCCCAGCATTTT. Protein sequence: CASRTKENQPQHF.

The CDR3 here is CSVEDLPGEGYTF. The CDR3 region has the DNA TGCAGCGTTGAAGATCTACCGGGAGAAGGCTACACCTTC. This sequence joins TRBV29-1 and TRBJ1-2; D not certain. CDR1 and CDR2 (germline): SQVTM, ANQGSEA. V was clipped by 0 bases and J by 8 bases, with 13 bases between them. This CDR3 contains 13 residues.

This clone was seen a handful of times. The J gene is TRBJ2-7, the V gene TRBV2, with 8 bases aligning to TRBD2. The CDR3 is 16 residues long. CDR1 and CDR2 (germline): SNHLY, FYNNEI. J was trimmed by 8 bases and V by 2 bases; bases with no gene match: 14. The DNA of the CDR3 is TGTGCCAGCAGTGAACTCGTCGGACTAGCTGGCGGCCAGCAGTACTTC. This sequence encodes CASSELVGLAGGQQYF.

The gene calls are TRBV19 and TRBJ1-1; 7 bases are shared with TRBD1. The CDR3 contains 12 residues. The J segment lost 3 bases and the V segment lost 9 bases, leaving 4 bases of the junction unmatched. From germline, CDR1 is LNHDA and CDR2 SQIVND (reference sequence). CDR3 region: CASGTGDTEAFF. The CDR3 nucleotides read TGTGCCAGCGGTACAGGGGACACTGAAGCTTTCTTT. The full variable domain, its missing parts supplied by reference TRBV19 and TRBJ1-1, is DGGITQSPKYLFRKEGQNVTLSCEQNLNHDAMYWYRQDPGQGLRLIYYSQIVNDFQKGDIAEGYSVSREKKESFPLTVTSAQKNPTAFYLCASGTGDTEAFFGQGTRLTVV.

The rearrangement links TRBV7-2 to TRBJ2-3; 13 bases map to TRBD2. Per the germline V gene, CDR1 is SGHTA and CDR2 is FQGNSA. The length of the CDR3 is 16 residues. Trimming cost V 1 base and J 4 bases; bases outside gene matches: 2. The DNA for the CDR3 is TGTGCCAGCAGCTTAGAAGGGACTAGCGGGGCAGATACGCAGTATTTT. It codes for CASSLEGTSGADTQYF. Drawing the rest from reference TRBV7-2 and TRBJ2-3, the complete variable domain is GAGVSQSPSNKVTEKGKDVELRCDPISGHTALYWYRQSLGQGLEFLIYFQGNSAPDKSGLPSDRFSAERTGGSVSTLTIQRTQQEDSAVYLCASSLEGTSGADTQYFGPGTRLTVL.

The chain recombines TRBV7-8 with TRBJ2-3, with 9 bases fitting TRBD2. The germline V gene has CDR1 SGHVS and CDR2 FQNEAQ. CDR3 length equals 18 residues. J gave up 5 bases and V 5 bases, and 17 bases lay outside the gene matches. In nucleotides, the CDR3 is TGTGCCAGCAGCCGAGGTTATGGTCGCGGGGGGGGGAAAGATACGCAGTATTTT. Its protein product is CASSRGYGRGGGKDTQYF.

The chain couples TRBV2 to TRBJ1-2; tentative D call: TRBD1 (5 bases). The V gene's germline CDR1 is SNHLY and CDR2 FYNNEI. The CDR3 spans 11 residues. V shed 6 bases and J shed 8 bases, with 10 bases lying between them. CDR3 residues: CASSGGDGYTF. The CDR3 nucleotides read TGTGCCAGCAGCGGAGGGGACGGCTACACCTTC.

This chain connects TRBV28 to TRBJ1-2; 10 bases are a match to TRBD1. V dropped 6 bases and J dropped 8; count of bases not matched to a gene: 15. Germline V gives CDR1 MDHEN, CDR2 SYDVKM. This CDR3 has 16 residues. CDR3 DNA sequence: TGTGCCAGCAGACTTTCGAGGGGACAGGGGATGCGGGGCTACACCTTC. This translates into CASRLSRGQGMRGYTF.

The chain employs TRBV30 and TRBJ2-7, with a possible D match to TRBD1 (6 bases). The germline V gene encodes CDR1 GTSNPN and CDR2 SVGIG (reference sequence). The CDR3 runs 14 residues. V was clipped by 0 bases and J by 5 bases, with 14 bases between them. CDR3 region: CAWSVQGTDNEQYF. The CDR3 DNA reads TGTGCCTGGAGTGTACAGGGAACGGACAACGAGCAGTACTTC.

The V and J genes are TRBV7-2 and TRBJ2-3; no clear D gene. Germline V gene sequence: CDR1 SGHTA, CDR2 FQGNSA. The CDR3 spans 13 residues. Deletions cut 2 bases from V and 2 bases from J, with 5 bases between. The CDR3 DNA reads as TGTGCCAGCAGCTTAATAAACACAGATACGCAGTATTTT. Protein sequence: CASSLINTDTQYF.

This clone was seen just once. This CDR3 reads CASSLDGGPGSGQPQHF. CDR3 nucleotides: TGCGCCAGCAGCTTGGACGGTGGTCCGGGATCAGGACAGCCCCAGCATTTT. The chain couples TRBV5-1 to TRBJ1-5, with unresolved D. CDR1 and CDR2 (germline): SGHRS, YFSETQ. The ends were cut back, 0 bases at V and 7 bases at J, with 20 bases in the middle. The length of the CDR3 is 17 residues.

This clone was seen a handful of times. This chain connects TRBV18 to TRBJ2-1, with a possible D match to TRBD1 (6 bases). Trimming stripped 1 base from V and 8 bases from J, with 9 bases between. The CDR3 length is 13 residues. Germline V CDR1 and CDR2: KGHSH, LQKENI. The CDR3 region is CASSPQGVDEQFF. CDR3 in DNA: TGTGCCAGCTCACCACAGGGGGTTGATGAGCAGTTCTTC.

The chain carries TRBV30 and TRBJ2-7; tentative D call: TRBD1 (5 bases). The CDR3 length is 16 residues. Germline values: CDR1 GTSNPN, CDR2 SVGIG (reference sequence). V lost 3 bases, J lost 2 bases, and 20 bases lay in between. CDR3 loop: CAWSAGPGKGPYEQYF. The DNA for the CDR3 is TGTGCCTGGAGCGCTGGCCCAGGGAAGGGTCCCTACGAGCAGTACTTC.

The gene calls are TRBV3-1 (or the pseudogene TRBV3-2) and TRBJ2-7; the D gene is possibly TRBD2 (7 bases). The germline gives CDR1 LGHDT, CDR2 YNNKEL (reference sequence). This CDR3 contains 18 residues. V was pared by 2 bases and J by 1 base, with 21 bases between. CDR3 sequence (DNA): TGTGCCAGCAGCCAACATGCCTTCGGGCGGGGGCCGTCCTACGAGCAGTACTTC. This encodes CASSQHAFGRGPSYEQYF.

The chain is built from TRBV20-1 and TRBJ2-7, with 8 positions matching TRBD2. CDR3 length equals 14 residues. The trim removed 3 bases at V and 3 bases at J, leaving 7 bases unmatched. Germline V gives CDR1 DFQATT, CDR2 SNEGSKA (reference sequence). CDR3 residues: CSASLQRGYYEQYV. The CDR3 DNA sequence: TGCAGTGCTAGTTTACAGCGGGGGTACTACGAGCAGTACGTC.

V is TRBV5-1 and J is TRBJ1-2, with 8 bases lining up with TRBD1. Germline CDR1 SGHRS, CDR2 YFSETQ. Trimming at V came to 1 base and at J to 4 bases, leaving 6 bases not matched to a gene. The CDR3 is made up of 15 amino acids. CDR3 loop: CASSLLQGAIYGYTF. The DNA of the CDR3 is TGCGCCAGCAGCTTGTTGCAGGGGGCTATCTATGGCTACACCTTC.

The chain combines TRBV7-9 with TRBJ2-1, with TRBD1 as a possible D gene (6 bases). The CDR3 covers 15 residues. Trimming left V 7 bases short and J 1 base short, with 14 bases between. Germline V gives CDR1 SEHNR, CDR2 FQNEAQ (reference sequence). In DNA, the CDR3 is TGTGCCAGCACCCCAGGAAGGGGGTCCTACAATGAGCAGTTCTTC. This translates into CASTPGRGSYNEQFF.

V is TRBV5-6 and J is TRBJ1-2; perhaps TRBD1 as D (6 bases). V lost 4 bases, J lost 1 base, and 20 bases lay in between. The CDR3 extends over 17 amino acids. From germline, CDR1 is SGHDT and CDR2 YYEEEE. This CDR3 reads CASSLKDPGGLNYGYTF. The CDR3 bases are TGTGCCAGCAGCCTGAAAGACCCGGGGGGCCTTAACTATGGCTACACCTTC. The whole variable domain, remainder taken from reference TRBV5-6 and TRBJ1-2, is DAGVTQSPTHLIKTRGQQVTLRCSPKSGHDTVSWYQQALGQGPQFIFQYYEEEERQRGNFPDRFSGHQFPNYSSELNVNALLLGDSALYLCASSLKDPGGLNYGYTFGSGTRLTVV.

The chain combines TRBV3-1 (or the pseudogene TRBV3-2) with TRBJ2-5; 14 nucleotides line up with TRBD2. The CDR3 has 21 residues. With V trimmed by 4 bases and J by 0 bases, 16 bases remained unmatched. Germline V lookup: CDR1 LGHDT, CDR2 YNNKEL (reference sequence). The CDR3 DNA reads TGTGCCAGCAGCCCCCGCCCGTGGACTAGCGGGGGGAGGGCGTACCAAGAGACCCAGTACTTC. Amino acid sequence: CASSPRPWTSGGRAYQETQYF.